The clone carrying this TCR beta chain was counted only a few times. Its target is unknown. Reasons for excluding patients were uncontrolled infection, other autoimmune disease, pregnancy or lactation. The data were obtained in a study of T cells in Graves' hyperthyroidism and ophthalmopathy. Study-wide findings and caveats: A model using 13 V-J features told ophthalmopathy apart from stable hyperthyroidism.

Germline loops: CDR1 MNHNS, CDR2 SASEGT. The CDR3 length is 17 residues. V lost 4 bases to trimming and J lost 8 bases; unmatched junction nucleotides: 11. Amplification targeted TCR beta CDR3 regions from RNA transcripts. Primed by the HTBI set, a first-round RT-PCR was run on the TCR CDR3. TCRdb redid the calling of the multiplex PCR reads with MiXCR, one entry per CDR3 protein. The repertoire consists of 300,000 to 400,000 distinct CDR3 sequences, with about a fifth occurring once and the leading ten covering 40%. The rearrangement links TRBV6-1 to TRBJ2-2; 12 nucleotides line up with TRBD2. This sequence was found in a man aged 18 to 30 with Graves' ophthalmopathy. Material: blood. The CDR3 DNA reads as TGTGCCAGCAGTGCGGATCCGGGACTAGCGGGTAGGGGGGAGCTGTTTTTT. Protein: CASSADPGLAGRGELFF.